The following is a TCR beta chain sequence with its context. Its specificity is not known. Here immunoSEQ multiplex PCR was the method, and the copy in TCRdb shows in-frame clones only, minus some. The profile shows about 2 million clones, about 95% of them singletons. CD45RO-negative, CCR7-selected cells formed the naive CD8 fraction, which excluded terminally differentiated effector memory CD45RA+ cells. The data were taken from a study of shared clonotypes between healthy human individuals. From germline, CDR1 is SGDLS and CDR2 YYNGEE. The CDR3 totals 15 residues. V was trimmed by 0 bases and J by 6 bases, leaving 12 bases between them. Study observations and caveats: Few donors limited the genetic and exposure-history diversity represented.

The source is a man between 18 and 29 years old in good health. The gene calls are TRBV9 and TRBJ1-4; no definite D call. The sequenced material came from naive CD8+ T cells sorted from blood. In nucleotides, the CDR3 is TGTGCCAGCAGCGTAGCCATAGAGATAGATGAAAAACTGTTTTTT. It specifies CASSVAIEIDEKLFF. Full variable domain (rest looked up from reference TRBV9 and TRBJ1-4): DSGVTQTPKHLITATGQRVTLRCSPRSGDLSVYWYQQSLDQGLQFLIQYYNGEERAKGNILERFSAQQFPDLHSELNLSSLELGDSALYFCASSVAIEIDEKLFFGSGTQLSVL.